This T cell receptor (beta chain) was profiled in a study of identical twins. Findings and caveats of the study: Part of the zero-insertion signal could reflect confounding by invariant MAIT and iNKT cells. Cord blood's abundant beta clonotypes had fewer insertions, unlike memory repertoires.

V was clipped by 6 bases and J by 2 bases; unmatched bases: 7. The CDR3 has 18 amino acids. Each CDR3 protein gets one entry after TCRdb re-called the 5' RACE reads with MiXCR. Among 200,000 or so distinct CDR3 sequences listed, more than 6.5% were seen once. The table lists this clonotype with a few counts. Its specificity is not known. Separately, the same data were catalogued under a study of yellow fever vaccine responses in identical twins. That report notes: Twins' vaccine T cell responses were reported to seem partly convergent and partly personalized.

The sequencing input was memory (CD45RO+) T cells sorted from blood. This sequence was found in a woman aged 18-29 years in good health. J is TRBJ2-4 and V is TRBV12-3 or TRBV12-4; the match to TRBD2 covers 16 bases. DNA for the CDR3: TGTGCCAGCAGCCCGGGACTAGCGGGAGGGATAACCAAAAACATTCAGTACTTC. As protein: CASSPGLAGGITKNIQYF.